The clone carrying this T cell receptor beta chain has just one count. The data derive from a study of blood T cell repertoires in COVID-19. CDR1 is LGHDT, CDR2 YNNKEL, per germline (reference sequence). The CDR3 covers 15 residues. The V segment lost 5 bases and the J segment 3 bases; nucleotides outside the gene matches: 4. TCRdb's copy holds only in-frame clones and misses some; the assay was immunoSEQ multiplex PCR. The profile covers under 250,000 clones, with around 90% appearing a single time and over 0.75% taken by the ten largest. Seattle's cohort entered during active infection and was followed longitudinally.

This TCR was sampled from a man aged 60 to 69 with COVID-19, enrolled during active disease. The sequenced sample consisted of peripheral blood. The J gene is TRBJ1-3, the V gene TRBV3-1 (or the pseudogene TRBV3-2), with 10 bases fitting TRBD1. This CDR3 reads CASSSTGGRGNTIYF. CDR3 coding DNA: TGTGCCAGCAGCTCGACAGGGGGCCGTGGAAACACCATATATTTT.